This TCR beta chain comes out of a study of human T cells and chemical hapten exposure. Study-wide background: Each patient's scalp received weekly diphenylcyclopropenone throughout the approximately 23-week study.

The junction had 7 bases not matched to a gene; V was cut back by 5 bases and J by 4 bases. The CDR3 covers 14 residues. CDR1 is LGHDT and CDR2 is YNNKEL in the germline V gene (reference sequence). Indicated time point: pre-sensitization, week 0. The treatment is: therapeutic diphenylcyclopropenone sensitization with weekly scalp DPC. Blood was drawn before each patch test was applied. Donors, patients with alopecia ranging from 18 to 70 years old and judged suitable for DPC, provided samples. At least ten counts were recorded for this clonotype. In the library, unique molecular identifiers were attached to individual cDNA molecules. TCRdb redid the calling of the RACE reads with MiXCR, one entry per CDR3 protein. The sample carries over 85,000 distinct CDR3 sequences, about a tenth recorded once.

The sample in question was whole blood, obtained in connection with sensitization to the hapten diphenylcyclopropenone (DPC). This rearrangement joins TRBV3-1 to TRBJ1-1, with 7 bases fitting TRBD1. This TCR was sampled from a woman aged 60-75 years with alopecia areata. Some clones in this sample may be carry-over from other donors' samples. As DNA, the CDR3 is TGTGCCAGCAGCATCCGACAGGGCGGCACTGAAGCTTTCTTT. Encoded protein: CASSIRQGGTEAFF.